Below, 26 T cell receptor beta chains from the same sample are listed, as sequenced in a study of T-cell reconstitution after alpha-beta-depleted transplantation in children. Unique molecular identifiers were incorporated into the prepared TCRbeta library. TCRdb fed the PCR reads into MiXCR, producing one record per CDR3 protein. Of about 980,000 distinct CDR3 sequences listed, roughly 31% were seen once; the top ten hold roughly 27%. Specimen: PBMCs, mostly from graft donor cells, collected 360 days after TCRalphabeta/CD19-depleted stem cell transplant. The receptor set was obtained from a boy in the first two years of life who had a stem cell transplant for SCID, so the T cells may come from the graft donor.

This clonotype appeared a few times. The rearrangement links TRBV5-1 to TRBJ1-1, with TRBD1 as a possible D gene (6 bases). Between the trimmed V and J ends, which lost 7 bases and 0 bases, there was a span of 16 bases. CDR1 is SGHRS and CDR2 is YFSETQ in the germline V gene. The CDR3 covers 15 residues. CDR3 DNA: TGCGCCAGCGTAAACAGGGACGACATGAACACTGAAGCTTTCTTT. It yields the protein CASVNRDDMNTEAFF.

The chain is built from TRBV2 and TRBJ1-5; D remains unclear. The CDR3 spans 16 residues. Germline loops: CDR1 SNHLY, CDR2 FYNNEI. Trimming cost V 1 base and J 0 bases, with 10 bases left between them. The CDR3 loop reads CASSEGLYYSNQPQHF. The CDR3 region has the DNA TGTGCCAGCAGTGAAGGACTCTATTATAGCAATCAGCCCCAGCATTTT. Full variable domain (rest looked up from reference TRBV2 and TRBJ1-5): EPEVTQTPSHQVTQMGQEVILRCVPISNHLYFYWYRQILGQKVEFLVSFYNNEISEKSEIFDDQFSVERPDGSNFTLKIRSTKLEDSAMYFCASSEGLYYSNQPQHFGDGTRLSIL.

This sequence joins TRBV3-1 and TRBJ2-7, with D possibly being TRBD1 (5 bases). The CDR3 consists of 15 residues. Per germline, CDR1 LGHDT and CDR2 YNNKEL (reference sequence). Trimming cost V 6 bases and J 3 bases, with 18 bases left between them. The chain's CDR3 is CASSQIGQILYEQYF. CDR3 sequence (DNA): TGTGCCAGCAGTCAGATCGGACAAATACTCTACGAGCAGTACTTC.

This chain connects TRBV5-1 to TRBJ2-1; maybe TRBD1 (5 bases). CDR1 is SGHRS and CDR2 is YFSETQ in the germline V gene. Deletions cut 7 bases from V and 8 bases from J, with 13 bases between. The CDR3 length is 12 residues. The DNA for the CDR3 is TGCGCCAGCGGTTCAGGGCACGATGAGCAGTTCTTC. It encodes CASGSGHDEQFF.

CDR3 DNA sequence: TGTGCCAGCAGCGCCCGAGGAGTGTCGGAGACCCAGTACTTC. It is translated as CASSARGVSETQYF. The gene calls are TRBV7-9 and TRBJ2-5, with no clear D. The CDR3 sequence is 14 residues long. V lost 5 bases, J lost 5 bases, and 15 bases lay in between. The germline V gene has CDR1 SEHNR and CDR2 FQNEAQ (reference sequence).

In nucleotides, the CDR3 is TGTGCCAGCAGTTTAGACAACGGGGAAACTGAAGCTTTCTTT. It specifies CASSLDNGETEAFF. V and J are TRBV12-3 or TRBV12-4 and TRBJ1-1; D call uncertain. There are 14 residues in the CDR3. Trimming stripped 1 base from V and 5 bases from J, with 11 bases between.

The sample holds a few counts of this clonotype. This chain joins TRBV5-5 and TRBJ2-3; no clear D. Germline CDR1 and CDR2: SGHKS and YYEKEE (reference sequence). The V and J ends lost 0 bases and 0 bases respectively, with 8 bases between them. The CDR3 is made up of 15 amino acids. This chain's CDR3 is CASSLDGRSTDTQYF. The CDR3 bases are TGTGCCAGCAGCTTGGATGGCCGGAGCACAGATACGCAGTATTTT.

In DNA form, the CDR3 reads TGTGCCTGGGGGACAGCCGGAAACACCATATATTTT. This codes for CAWGTAGNTIYF. The chain links TRBV30 to TRBJ1-3; TRBD1 matches at 7 bases. J lost 4 bases, V lost 5 bases, and 2 bases had no gene match. Looked up from germline, CDR1 is GTSNPN and CDR2 is SVGIG (reference sequence). The length of the CDR3 is 12 residues.

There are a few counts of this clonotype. The CDR3 is CAISERDSPPDTQYF. In DNA form, the CDR3 reads TGTGCCATCAGTGAGAGGGACAGTCCCCCAGATACGCAGTATTTT. V and J are TRBV10-3 and TRBJ2-3; TRBD1 agrees at 7 bases. The CDR3 has 15 amino acids. Germline loops: CDR1 ENHRY, CDR2 SYGVKD. Trimming cost V 2 bases and J 4 bases; bases outside gene matches: 6.

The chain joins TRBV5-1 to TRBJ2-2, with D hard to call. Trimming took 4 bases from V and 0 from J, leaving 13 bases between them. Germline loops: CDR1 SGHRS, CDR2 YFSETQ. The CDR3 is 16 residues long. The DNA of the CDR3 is TGCGCCAGCAGCCGATCAGGTCCCTCGAACACCGGGGAGCTGTTTTTT. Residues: CASSRSGPSNTGELFF.

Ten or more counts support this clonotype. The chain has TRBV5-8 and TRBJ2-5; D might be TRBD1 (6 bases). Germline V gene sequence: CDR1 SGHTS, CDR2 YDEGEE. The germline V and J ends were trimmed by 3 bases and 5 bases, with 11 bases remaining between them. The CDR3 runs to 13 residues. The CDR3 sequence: CASSSDRSETQYF. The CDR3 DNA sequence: TGTGCCAGCAGCTCAGACAGGTCGGAGACCCAGTACTTC. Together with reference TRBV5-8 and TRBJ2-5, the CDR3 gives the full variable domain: EAGVTQSPTHLIKTRGQQATLRCSPISGHTSVYWYQQALGLGLQFLLWYDEGEERNRGNFPPRFSGRQFPNYSSELNVNALELEDSALYLCASSSDRSETQYFGPGTRLLVL.

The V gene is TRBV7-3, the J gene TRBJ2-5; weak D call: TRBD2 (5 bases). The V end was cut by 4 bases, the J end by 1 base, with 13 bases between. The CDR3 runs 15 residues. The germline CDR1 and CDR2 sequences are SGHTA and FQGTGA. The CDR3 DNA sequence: TGTGCCAGCAGCTCCACTGGACTGGTCCAAGAGACCCAGTACTTC. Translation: CASSSTGLVQETQYF. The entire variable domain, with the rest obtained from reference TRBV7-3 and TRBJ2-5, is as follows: GAGVSQTPSNKVTEKGKYVELRCDPISGHTALYWYRQSLGQGPEFLIYFQGTGAADDSGLPNDRFFAVRPEGSVSTLKIQRTERGDSAVYLCASSSTGLVQETQYFGPGTRLLVL.

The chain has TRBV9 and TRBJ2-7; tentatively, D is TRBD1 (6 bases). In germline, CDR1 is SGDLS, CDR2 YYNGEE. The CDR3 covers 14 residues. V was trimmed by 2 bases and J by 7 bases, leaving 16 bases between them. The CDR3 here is CASSVRGQPTEQYF. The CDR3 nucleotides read TGTGCCAGCAGCGTGAGGGGACAACCTACGGAGCAGTACTTC.

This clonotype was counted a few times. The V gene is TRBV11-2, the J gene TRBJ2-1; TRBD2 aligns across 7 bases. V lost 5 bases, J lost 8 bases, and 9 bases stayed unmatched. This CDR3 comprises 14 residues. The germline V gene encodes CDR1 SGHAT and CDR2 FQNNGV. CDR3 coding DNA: TGTGCCAGCAGCCACGGGACTAATTGGCATGAGCAGTTCTTC. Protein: CASSHGTNWHEQFF.

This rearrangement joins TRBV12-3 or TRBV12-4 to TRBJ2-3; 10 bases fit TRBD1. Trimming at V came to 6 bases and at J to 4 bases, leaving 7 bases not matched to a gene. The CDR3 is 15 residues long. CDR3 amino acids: CASRWRDRGADTQYF. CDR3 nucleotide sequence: TGTGCCAGCAGGTGGCGGGACAGGGGTGCAGATACGCAGTATTTT.

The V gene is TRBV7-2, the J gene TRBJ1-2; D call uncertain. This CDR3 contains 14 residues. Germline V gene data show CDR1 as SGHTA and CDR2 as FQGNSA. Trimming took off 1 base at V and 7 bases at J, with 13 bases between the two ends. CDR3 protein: CASSLVLRPSGYTF. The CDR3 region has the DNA TGTGCCAGCAGCTTAGTTCTCCGCCCCAGTGGCTACACCTTC.

The CDR3 bases are TGTGCCAGCAGCGTATGGGGTGCCGTAGCCGTATCTTCTTACAATGAGCAGTTCTTC. Residues: CASSVWGAVAVSSYNEQFF. V and J are TRBV9 and TRBJ2-1; D remains ambiguous. Germline values: CDR1 SGDLS, CDR2 YYNGEE. The CDR3 is 19 amino acids. Trimming shortened V by 1 base and J by 4 bases, and 24 bases separated the two germline ends.

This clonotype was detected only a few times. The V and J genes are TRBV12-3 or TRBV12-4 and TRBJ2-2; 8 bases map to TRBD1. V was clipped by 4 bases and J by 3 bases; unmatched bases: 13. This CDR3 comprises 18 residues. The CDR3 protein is CASSSLPRTGRHTGELFF. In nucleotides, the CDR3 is TGTGCCAGCAGTTCCCTACCCCGGACAGGGAGGCACACCGGGGAGCTGTTTTTT.

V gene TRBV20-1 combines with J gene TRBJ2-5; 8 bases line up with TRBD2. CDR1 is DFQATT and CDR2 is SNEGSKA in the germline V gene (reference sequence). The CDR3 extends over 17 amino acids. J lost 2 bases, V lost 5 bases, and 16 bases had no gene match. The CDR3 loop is CSAAPGTSPPGQETQYF. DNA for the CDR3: TGCAGTGCTGCGCCCGGGACTAGTCCTCCGGGACAAGAGACCCAGTACTTC.

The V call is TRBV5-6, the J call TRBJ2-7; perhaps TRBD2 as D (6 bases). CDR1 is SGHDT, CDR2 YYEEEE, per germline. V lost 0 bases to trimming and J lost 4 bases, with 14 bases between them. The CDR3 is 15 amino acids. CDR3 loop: CASSLEGSGRYEQYF. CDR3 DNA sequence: TGTGCCAGCAGCTTGGAGGGTAGCGGTCGATACGAGCAGTACTTC.

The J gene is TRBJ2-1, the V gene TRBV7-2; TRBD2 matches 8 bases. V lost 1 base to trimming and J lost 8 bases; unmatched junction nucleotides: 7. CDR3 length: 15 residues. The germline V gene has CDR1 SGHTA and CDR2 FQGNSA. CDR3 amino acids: CASSLDIAGNDEQFF. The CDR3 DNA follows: TGTGCCAGCAGCTTAGATATAGCGGGGAACGATGAGCAGTTCTTC.

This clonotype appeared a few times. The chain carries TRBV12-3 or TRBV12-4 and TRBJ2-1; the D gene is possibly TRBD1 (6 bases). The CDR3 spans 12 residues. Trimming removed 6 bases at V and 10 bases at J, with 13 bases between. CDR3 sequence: CASSVGDIEQFF. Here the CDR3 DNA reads TGTGCCAGCAGCGTGGGGGACATAGAGCAGTTCTTC.

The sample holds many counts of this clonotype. The CDR3: CASSAQTRTDTQYF. In nucleotides, the CDR3 is TGTGCCAGCAGTGCACAGACTCGCACAGATACGCAGTATTTT. J is TRBJ2-3 and V is TRBV12-3 or TRBV12-4; D not certain. Trimming removed 5 bases from V and 1 base from J, with 10 bases in between. The CDR3 is made up of 14 amino acids.

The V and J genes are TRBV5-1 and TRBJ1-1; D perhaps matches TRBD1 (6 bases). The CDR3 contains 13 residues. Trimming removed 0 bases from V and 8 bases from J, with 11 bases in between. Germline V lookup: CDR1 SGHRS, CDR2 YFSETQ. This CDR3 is CASSLEGDGEAFF. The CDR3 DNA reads TGCGCCAGCAGCTTGGAGGGGGACGGGGAAGCTTTCTTT.

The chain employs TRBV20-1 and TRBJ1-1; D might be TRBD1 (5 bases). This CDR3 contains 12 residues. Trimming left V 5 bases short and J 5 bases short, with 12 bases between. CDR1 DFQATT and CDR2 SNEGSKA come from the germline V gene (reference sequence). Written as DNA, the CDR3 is TGCAGTGCTCCCAGGGTACAGACTGAAGCTTTCTTT. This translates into CSAPRVQTEAFF.

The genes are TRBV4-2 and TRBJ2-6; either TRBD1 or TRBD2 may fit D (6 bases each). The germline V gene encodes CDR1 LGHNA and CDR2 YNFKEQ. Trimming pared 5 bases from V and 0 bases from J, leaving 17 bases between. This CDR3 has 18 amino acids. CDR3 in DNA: TGTGCCAGCAGCGCGCAGGGGTTGGGAGGCTCTGGGGCCAACGTCCTGACTTTC. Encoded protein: CASSAQGLGGSGANVLTF.